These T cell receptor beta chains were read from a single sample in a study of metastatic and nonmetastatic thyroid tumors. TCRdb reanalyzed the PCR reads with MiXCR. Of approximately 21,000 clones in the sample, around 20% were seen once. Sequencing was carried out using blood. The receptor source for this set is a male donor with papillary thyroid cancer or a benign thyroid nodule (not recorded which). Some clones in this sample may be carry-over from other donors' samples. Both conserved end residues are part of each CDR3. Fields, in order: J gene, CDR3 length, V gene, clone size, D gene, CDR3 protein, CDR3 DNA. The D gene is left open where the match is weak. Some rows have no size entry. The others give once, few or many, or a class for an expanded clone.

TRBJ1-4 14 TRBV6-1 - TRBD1 CASRDDRDNEKLFF TGTGCCAGCAGGGACGACAGGGATAATGAAAAACTGTTTTTT
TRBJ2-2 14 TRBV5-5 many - CASSFFSGNGELFF TGTGCCAGCAGCTTTTTTTCAGGGAACGGGGAGCTGTTTTTT
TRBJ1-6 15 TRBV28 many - CAGKPGGVINSPLHF TGTGCCGGCAAACCCGGGGGAGTCATCAATTCACCCCTCCACTTT
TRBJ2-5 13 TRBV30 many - CAWSSGPEETQYF TGTGCCTGGAGTTCAGGGCCCGAAGAGACCCAGTACTTC
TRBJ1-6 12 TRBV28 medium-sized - CASNLSRSPLHF TGTGCCAGCAACCTAAGTCGTTCACCCCTCCACTTT
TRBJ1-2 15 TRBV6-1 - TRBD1 CASMGWTGPIYGYTF TGTGCCAGCATGGGATGGACAGGCCCGATCTATGGCTACACCTTC
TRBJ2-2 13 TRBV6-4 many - CASSGGDTGELFF TGTGCCAGCAGTGGGGGGGACACCGGGGAGCTGTTTTTT
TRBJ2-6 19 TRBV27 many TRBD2 CASSLGRLAGGPGANVLTF TGTGCCAGCAGTTTGGGAAGACTAGCGGGGGGGCCTGGGGCCAACGTCCTGACTTTC
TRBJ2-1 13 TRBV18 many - CASSPPTYNEQFF TGTGCCAGCTCACCACCTACTTACAATGAGCAGTTCTTC
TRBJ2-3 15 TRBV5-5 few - CASSRGASLTDTQYF TGTGCCAGCTCCCGGGGGGCCTCCTTAACAGATACGCAGTATTTT
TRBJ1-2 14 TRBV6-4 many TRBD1 CASRDRARWGGYTF TGTGCCAGCAGGGACAGGGCGAGGTGGGGGGGCTACACCTTC
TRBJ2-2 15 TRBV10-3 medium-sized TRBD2 CAISEGGGGAGELFF TGTGCCATCAGTGAGGGCGGCGGGGGGGCCGGGGAGCTGTTTTTT
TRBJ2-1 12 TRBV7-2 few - CASSSQVEGQFF TGTGCCAGCAGCTCCCAAGTGGAGGGGCAGTTCTTC
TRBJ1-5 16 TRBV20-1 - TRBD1 CSASHPGQLSNQPQHF TGCAGTGCTAGTCACCCGGGACAGTTAAGCAATCAGCCCCAGCATTTT
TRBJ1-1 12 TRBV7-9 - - CASSPKLPEAFF TGTGCCAGCAGCCCTAAACTACCTGAAGCTTTCTTT
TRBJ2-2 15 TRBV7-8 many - CASSLGGRDTGELFF TGTGCCAGCAGCTTAGGGGGGAGAGACACCGGGGAGCTGTTTTTT
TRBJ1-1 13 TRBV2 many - CASSPGENTEAFF TGTGCCAGCAGCCCCGGGGAGAACACTGAAGCTTTCTTT
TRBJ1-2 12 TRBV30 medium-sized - CAWSEPGTQNTF TGTGCCTGGAGTGAACCCGGGACACAAAACACCTTC
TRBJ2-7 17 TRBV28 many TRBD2 CATLGGLAGLSSYEQYF TGTGCCACCTTGGGTGGGCTAGCGGGACTCAGCTCCTACGAGCAGTACTTC
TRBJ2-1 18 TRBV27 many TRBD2 CASSFRRTSGGAWNEQFF TGTGCCAGCAGTTTCAGGCGGACTAGCGGGGGGGCGTGGAATGAGCAGTTCTTC
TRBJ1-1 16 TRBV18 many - CASSPRQGLYDTEAFF TGTGCCAGCTCACCGCGCCAGGGATTGTACGACACTGAAGCTTTCTTT
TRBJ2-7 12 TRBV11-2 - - CASSFPSYEQYF TGTGCCAGCAGCTTCCCATCCTACGAGCAGTACTTC
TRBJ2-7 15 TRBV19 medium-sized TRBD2 CAGRDSGSFGYEQYF TGTGCCGGCCGAGATAGCGGGAGTTTTGGCTACGAGCAGTACTTC
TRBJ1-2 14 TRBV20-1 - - CSARTGMSNYGYTF TGCAGTGCTAGAACCGGCATGTCTAACTATGGCTACACCTTC
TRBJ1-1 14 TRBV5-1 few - CASSYYDPNTEAFF TGCGCCAGCAGTTACTACGACCCGAACACTGAAGCTTTCTTT
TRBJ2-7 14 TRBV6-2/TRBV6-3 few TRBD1 CASSSSDRLHEQYF TGTGCCAGCAGTTCATCGGACAGGCTCCACGAGCAGTACTTC
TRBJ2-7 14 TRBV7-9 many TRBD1 CASSTGQGGYEQYF TGTGCCAGCAGCACAGGACAGGGGGGTTACGAGCAGTACTTC
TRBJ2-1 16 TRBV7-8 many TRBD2 CASSLEGLAGALVQFF TGTGCCAGCAGCTTAGAGGGACTAGCGGGAGCCCTTGTGCAGTTCTTC
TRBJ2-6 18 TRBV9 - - CASSVEGWESSGANVLTF TGTGCCAGCAGCGTAGAAGGGTGGGAGAGCTCTGGGGCCAACGTCCTGACTTTC
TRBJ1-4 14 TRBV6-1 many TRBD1 CASRAGGAREKLFF TGTGCCAGCAGGGCAGGGGGGGCAAGGGAAAAACTGTTTTTT
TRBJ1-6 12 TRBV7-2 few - CASSLARSPLHF TGTGCCAGCAGCTTGGCGCGTTCACCCCTCCACTTT
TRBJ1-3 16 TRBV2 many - CASKRTSGLSGNTIYF TGTGCCAGCAAAAGGACGTCGGGCCTCTCTGGAAACACCATATATTTT
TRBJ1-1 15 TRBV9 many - CASSVDGVANTEAFF TGTGCCAGCAGCGTAGATGGGGTGGCGAACACTGAAGCTTTCTTT
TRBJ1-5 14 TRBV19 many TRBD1 CASSITGGNQPQHF TGTGCCAGTAGTATCACAGGGGGGAATCAGCCCCAGCATTTT
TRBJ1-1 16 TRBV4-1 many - CASSWTRAPGNTEAFF TGCGCCAGCAGCTGGACCAGGGCTCCTGGGAACACTGAAGCTTTCTTT
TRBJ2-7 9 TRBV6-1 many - CARAYEQYF TGTGCCAGGGCTTACGAGCAGTACTTC
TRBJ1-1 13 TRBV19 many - CASRPLSNTEAFF TGTGCCAGTAGGCCCTTGAGCAACACTGAAGCTTTCTTT
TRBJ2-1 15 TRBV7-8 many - CASSESGGSYNEQFF TGTGCCAGCAGCGAATCCGGGGGCTCCTACAATGAGCAGTTCTTC
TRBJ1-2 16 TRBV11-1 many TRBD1 CASSLGTGLYNYGYTF TGTGCCAGCAGCCTAGGGACAGGACTTTATAACTATGGCTACACCTTC
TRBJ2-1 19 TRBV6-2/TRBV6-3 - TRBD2 CASTPGLGLAALGDNEQFF TGTGCCAGCACCCCCGGGTTGGGACTAGCGGCCCTCGGGGACAATGAGCAGTTCTTC
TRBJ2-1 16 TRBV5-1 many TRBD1 CASSPGGTGLYNEQFF TGCGCCAGCAGCCCCGGGGGGACAGGGCTATACAATGAGCAGTTCTTC
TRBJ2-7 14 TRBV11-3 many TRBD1 CASSPGTGGGEQYF TGTGCCAGCAGCCCCGGGACAGGGGGCGGCGAGCAGTACTTC
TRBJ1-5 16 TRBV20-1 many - CSARRLTDGLNQPQHF TGCAGTGCTAGACGGCTTACTGACGGACTCAATCAGCCCCAGCATTTT
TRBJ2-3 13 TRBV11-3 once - CASSLSSTDTQYF TGTGCCAGCAGCCTTTCTAGCACAGATACGCAGTATTTT
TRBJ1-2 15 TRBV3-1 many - CASSLFLDSNYGYTF TGTGCCAGCAGCCTCTTCCTCGACAGCAACTATGGCTACACCTTC
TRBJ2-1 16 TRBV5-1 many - CASSLNGVALGNEQFF TGCGCCAGCAGCTTAAACGGGGTCGCCCTCGGCAATGAGCAGTTCTTC
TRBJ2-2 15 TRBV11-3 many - CASSFLQGVTGELFF TGTGCCAGCAGCTTTCTTCAGGGAGTAACCGGGGAGCTGTTTTTT
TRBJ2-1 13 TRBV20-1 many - CSARLVGYNEQFF TGCAGTGCTAGACTGGTGGGGTACAATGAGCAGTTCTTC
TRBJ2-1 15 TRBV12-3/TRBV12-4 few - CASSLAGVVINEHFF TGTGCCAGCAGTTTAGCGGGGGTGGTCATTAATGAGCATTTCTTC
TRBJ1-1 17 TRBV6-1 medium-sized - CASSRMAGDEWNTEAFF TGTGCCAGCAGTCGTATGGCAGGGGACGAGTGGAACACTGAAGCTTTCTTT
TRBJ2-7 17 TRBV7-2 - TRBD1 CASSFAGDRAGRYEQYF TGTGCCAGCAGCTTTGCGGGGGACAGGGCCGGGCGCTACGAGCAGTACTTC
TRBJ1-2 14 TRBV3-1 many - CASSQDHGGGGYTF TGTGCCAGCAGCCAAGATCACGGGGGAGGTGGCTACACCTTC
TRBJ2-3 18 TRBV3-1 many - CASSQDVYRQGVLDTQYF TGTGCCAGCAGCCAAGATGTGTATAGGCAGGGAGTATTGGATACGCAGTATTTT
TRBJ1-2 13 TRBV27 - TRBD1 CASGDSPAGGYTF TGTGCCAGCGGGGACAGCCCCGCGGGTGGCTACACCTTC